The clone carrying this TCR beta chain showed up many times. Antigen unknown. Germline and junction disagree at one end, which may indicate a read error. The sample belongs to a study of T cell clonality in common variable immunodeficiency. Overall study findings and caveats: Repertoire-complication correlations in CVID were limited by patient heterogeneity. Compared with healthy controls, CVID subjects showed increased TCRbeta clonality, mostly in about a third. Shared TCRbeta clones were fewer between CVID subjects than controls.

Donors gave roughly 5 to 8 ml heparinized peripheral whole blood. TCRdb's table, derived via immunoSEQ multiplex PCR, lists solely in-frame clones and lacks some. Singletons are absent from the sample, which has 40,000 to 55,000 clones. Sequencing input: peripheral blood mononuclear cells. The receptor comes from a person aged 18 to 75 in good health.

This chain's CDR3 is CTSTLGLTDTQYF. The covered CDR3 bases are TGCACCAGCACTCTGGGACTTACAGATACG. The chain links TRBV4-1 to TRBJ2-3; perhaps TRBD2 as D (6 bases). The read halts 3 residues ahead of the CDR3 end, with the missing end drawn from the germline J gene. The CDR3 is 13 amino acids. Looked up from germline, CDR1 is MGHRA and CDR2 is YSYEKL.